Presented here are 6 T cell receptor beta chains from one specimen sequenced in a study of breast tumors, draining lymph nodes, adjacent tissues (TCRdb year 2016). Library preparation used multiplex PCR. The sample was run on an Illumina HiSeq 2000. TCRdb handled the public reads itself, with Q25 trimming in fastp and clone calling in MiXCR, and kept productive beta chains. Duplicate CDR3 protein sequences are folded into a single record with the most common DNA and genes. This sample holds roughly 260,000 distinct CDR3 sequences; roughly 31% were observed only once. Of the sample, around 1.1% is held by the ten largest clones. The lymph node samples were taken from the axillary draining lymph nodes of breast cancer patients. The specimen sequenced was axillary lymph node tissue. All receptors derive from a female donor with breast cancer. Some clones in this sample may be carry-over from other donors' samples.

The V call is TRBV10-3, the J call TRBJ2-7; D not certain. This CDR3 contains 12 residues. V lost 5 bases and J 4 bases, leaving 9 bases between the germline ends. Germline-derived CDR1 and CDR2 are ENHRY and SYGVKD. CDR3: CAISLDTYEQYF. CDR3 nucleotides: TGTGCCATCAGTCTCGACACGTACGAGCAGTACTTC.

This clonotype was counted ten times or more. CDR3 loop: CSALRVAGAYNEQFF. In DNA, the CDR3 is TGCAGTGCTTTACGAGTAGCGGGAGCCTACAATGAGCAGTTCTTC. V usage is TRBV20-1 and J usage is TRBJ2-1; 9 bases match TRBD2. The germline V gene encodes CDR1 DFQATT and CDR2 SNEGSKA (reference sequence). CDR3 size: 15 residues. Trimming removed 5 bases from V and 2 bases from J; junction bases left unmatched: 7.

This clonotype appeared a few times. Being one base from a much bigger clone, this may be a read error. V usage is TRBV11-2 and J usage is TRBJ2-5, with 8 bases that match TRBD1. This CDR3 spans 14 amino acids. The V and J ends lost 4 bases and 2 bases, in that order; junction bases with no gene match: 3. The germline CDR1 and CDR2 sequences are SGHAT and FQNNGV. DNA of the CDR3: TGTGCCAGCAGCTCTACAGGGGGTCAAGAGACCCAGTACTTC. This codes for CASSSTGGQETQYF.

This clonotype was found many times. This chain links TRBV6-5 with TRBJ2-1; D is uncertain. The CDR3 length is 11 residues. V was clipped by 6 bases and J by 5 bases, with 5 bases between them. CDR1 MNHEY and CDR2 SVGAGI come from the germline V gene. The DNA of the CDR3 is TGTGCCAGCAGAACTCACAATGAGCAGTTCTTC. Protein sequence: CASRTHNEQFF.

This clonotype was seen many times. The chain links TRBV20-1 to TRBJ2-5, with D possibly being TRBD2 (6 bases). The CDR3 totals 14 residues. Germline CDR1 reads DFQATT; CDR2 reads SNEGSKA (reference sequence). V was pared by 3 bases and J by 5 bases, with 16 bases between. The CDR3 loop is CSARFGGSDETQYF. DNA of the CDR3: TGCAGTGCTAGGTTTGGGGGGAGTGATGAGACCCAGTACTTC.

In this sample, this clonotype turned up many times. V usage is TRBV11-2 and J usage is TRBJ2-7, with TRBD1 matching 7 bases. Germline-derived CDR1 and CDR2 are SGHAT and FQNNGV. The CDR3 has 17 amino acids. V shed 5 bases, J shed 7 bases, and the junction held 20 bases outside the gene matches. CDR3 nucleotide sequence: TGTGCCAGCAGCGTAATAGTGGTGGGACAGCCCCGGTGGGAGCAGTACTTC. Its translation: CASSVIVVGQPRWEQYF.